A selection of T cell receptor beta chains follows, all from one sample in a study of T-cell memory formation after mild COVID-19. Using its own MiXCR run on the 5' RACE reads, TCRdb lists one record per CDR3 protein. Among 250,000 to 350,000 distinct CDR3 sequences listed, 15% to 20% were seen once. Sequencing used PBMCs or a T cell subset sorted from them (not recorded which). Receptors originate from a man aged 18 to 35 who had mild COVID-19 (a few samples of this study predate the infection). Cell type and time point are not known. The CDR3 runs from the conserved cysteine through the conserved F or W. D genes are given only for firm matches. Where a row states a size, it is once, few, many or the class of an expanded clone; other rows omit it.

v_gene: TRBV7-9; abundance: few; j_gene: TRBJ1-1; d_gene: NA; CDR3aa: CASSLAGEPGAFF; CDR3nt: TGTGCCAGCAGCTTAGCGGGGGAACCCGGAGCTTTCTTT
v_gene: TRBV10-3; abundance: few; j_gene: TRBJ2-1; d_gene: NA; CDR3aa: CAIRGMGRSNNEQFF; CDR3nt: TGTGCCATCAGGGGCATGGGAAGGTCGAACAATGAGCAGTTCTTC
v_gene: TRBV6-1; abundance: NA; j_gene: TRBJ2-3; d_gene: NA; CDR3aa: CASSELGYGDTDTQYF; CDR3nt: TGTGCCAGCAGTGAATTGGGGTACGGAGACACAGATACGCAGTATTTT
v_gene: TRBV5-6; abundance: few; j_gene: TRBJ1-1; d_gene: NA; CDR3aa: CASSPRGHTEAFF; CDR3nt: TGTGCCAGCAGCCCTCGGGGTCACACTGAAGCTTTCTTT
v_gene: TRBV27; abundance: NA; j_gene: TRBJ1-2; d_gene: TRBD1; CDR3aa: CASSGQGAGGYTF; CDR3nt: TGTGCCAGCAGTGGACAGGGGGCAGGGGGCTACACCTTC
v_gene: TRBV4-3; abundance: many; j_gene: TRBJ2-3; d_gene: NA; CDR3aa: CASSQDYHLDTDTQYF; CDR3nt: TGCGCCAGCAGCCAAGATTATCACTTAGACACAGATACGCAGTATTTT
v_gene: TRBV24-1; abundance: NA; j_gene: TRBJ2-2; d_gene: NA; CDR3aa: CATSDPGNTGELFF; CDR3nt: TGTGCCACCAGTGATCCCGGGAACACCGGGGAGCTGTTTTTT
v_gene: TRBV4-1; abundance: few; j_gene: TRBJ1-5; d_gene: NA; CDR3aa: CASSQGGFNQPQHF; CDR3nt: TGCGCCAGCAGCCAAGGAGGGTTCAATCAGCCCCAGCATTTT
v_gene: TRBV12-3/TRBV12-4; abundance: few; j_gene: TRBJ2-1; d_gene: TRBD2; CDR3aa: CASSLWLAGTNEQFF; CDR3nt: TGTGCCAGCAGCTTATGGCTAGCGGGGACCAATGAGCAGTTCTTC
v_gene: TRBV12-3/TRBV12-4; abundance: NA; j_gene: TRBJ1-2; d_gene: NA; CDR3aa: CASSNDRIRTSDNYGYTF; CDR3nt: TGTGCCAGCAGTAACGACAGGATCCGAACCTCGGATAACTATGGCTACACCTTC
v_gene: TRBV12-3/TRBV12-4; abundance: NA; j_gene: TRBJ1-2; d_gene: NA; CDR3aa: CASSPDGSYGYTF; CDR3nt: TGTGCCAGCAGTCCGGACGGGTCCTATGGCTACACCTTC
v_gene: TRBV7-2; abundance: few; j_gene: TRBJ1-6; d_gene: TRBD1; CDR3aa: CASSPPGGNNSPLHF; CDR3nt: TGTGCCAGCAGCCCTCCAGGGGGGAATAATTCACCCCTCCACTTT
v_gene: TRBV4-2; abundance: few; j_gene: TRBJ1-2; d_gene: NA; CDR3aa: CASSRRTDINYGYTF; CDR3nt: TGTGCCAGCAGCCGGAGGACAGATATTAACTATGGCTACACCTTC
v_gene: TRBV4-2; abundance: NA; j_gene: TRBJ2-1; d_gene: NA; CDR3aa: CASSQAGGGRGEQFF; CDR3nt: TGTGCCAGCAGCCAAGCAGGAGGAGGGAGAGGTGAGCAGTTCTTC
v_gene: TRBV7-2; abundance: few; j_gene: TRBJ1-2; d_gene: NA; CDR3aa: CASSLAAGGYTF; CDR3nt: TGTGCCAGCAGCTTAGCGGCGGGCGGCTACACCTTC
v_gene: TRBV9; abundance: NA; j_gene: TRBJ2-1; d_gene: NA; CDR3aa: CASSEGPYNEQFF; CDR3nt: TGTGCCAGCAGCGAAGGGCCCTACAATGAGCAGTTCTTC
v_gene: TRBV4-3; abundance: NA; j_gene: TRBJ2-3; d_gene: NA; CDR3aa: CASSQGRWGTDTQYF; CDR3nt: TGCGCCAGCAGCCAAGGGAGGTGGGGCACAGATACGCAGTATTTT
v_gene: TRBV15; abundance: NA; j_gene: TRBJ2-1; d_gene: TRBD2; CDR3aa: CATSRDPKRGRHEQFF; CDR3nt: TGTGCCACCAGCAGAGACCCCAAGCGGGGGCGGCATGAGCAGTTCTTC
v_gene: TRBV6-6; abundance: few; j_gene: TRBJ1-1; d_gene: NA; CDR3aa: CASSYPGAEAFF; CDR3nt: TGTGCCAGCAGTTACCCTGGGGCTGAAGCTTTCTTT
v_gene: TRBV6-5; abundance: NA; j_gene: TRBJ1-1; d_gene: NA; CDR3aa: CASSFLNTEAFF; CDR3nt: TGTGCCAGCAGTTTCCTGAACACTGAAGCTTTCTTT
v_gene: TRBV20-1; abundance: NA; j_gene: TRBJ1-1; d_gene: NA; CDR3aa: CSARQDRETEAFF; CDR3nt: TGCAGTGCTCGACAGGACAGAGAAACTGAAGCTTTCTTT
v_gene: TRBV20-1; abundance: NA; j_gene: TRBJ2-2; d_gene: NA; CDR3aa: CSARMAGLGTGELFF; CDR3nt: TGCAGTGCTAGAATGGCAGGGCTGGGCACCGGGGAGCTGTTTTTT
v_gene: TRBV2; abundance: few; j_gene: TRBJ1-3; d_gene: NA; CDR3aa: CASSEEGSSGNTIYF; CDR3nt: TGTGCCAGCAGTGAAGAGGGGAGCTCTGGAAACACCATATATTTT
v_gene: TRBV12-3/TRBV12-4; abundance: many; j_gene: TRBJ2-5; d_gene: TRBD2; CDR3aa: CASSFGSGGSTGETQYF; CDR3nt: TGTGCCAGCAGTTTCGGTAGCGGGGGGTCCACCGGAGAGACCCAGTACTTC